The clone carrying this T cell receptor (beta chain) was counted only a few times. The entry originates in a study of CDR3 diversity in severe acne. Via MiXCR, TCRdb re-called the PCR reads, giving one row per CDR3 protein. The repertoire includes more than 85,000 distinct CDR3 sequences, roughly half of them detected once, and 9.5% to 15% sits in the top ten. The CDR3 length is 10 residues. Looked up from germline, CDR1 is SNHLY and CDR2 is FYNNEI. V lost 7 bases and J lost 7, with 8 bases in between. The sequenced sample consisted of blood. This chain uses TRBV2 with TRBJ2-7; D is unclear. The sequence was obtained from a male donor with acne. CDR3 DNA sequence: TGTGCCAGCATCGGCTGGGAGCAGTACTTC. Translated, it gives CASIGWEQYF.